What follows are 12 T cell receptor beta chains derived from one specimen sequenced in a study of OX40 agonist ivuxolimab in advanced cancers. Sequencing used immunoSEQ multiplex PCR; TCRdb keeps in-frame clones, though not all of them. Of approximately 13,000 clones in the sample, about 75% were seen once. The sample was CD4+ or CD8+ T cells sorted from blood, taken in a trial of the OX40 agonist ivuxolimab. These receptors were obtained from an adult with an advanced solid tumor such as melanoma, head and neck, liver or kidney cancer.

Regarding this clone: Other nucleotide sequences in the sample specify the same CDR3. The genes are TRBV5-4 and TRBJ2-2, with 7 bases that match TRBD2. This CDR3 has 13 amino acids. The germline V gene has CDR1 SGHNT and CDR2 YYREEE (reference sequence). The V segment lost 4 bases and the J segment 5 bases; nucleotides outside the gene matches: 2. CDR3 in amino acids: CASSRGETGELFF. In DNA, the CDR3 is TGTGCCAGCAGCCGGGGGGAGACCGGGGAGCTGTTTTTT. The variable domain in full, completed from reference TRBV5-4 and TRBJ2-2, reads ETGVTQSPTHLIKTRGQQVTLRCSSQSGHNTVSWYQQALGQGPQFIFQYYREEENGRGNFPPRFSGLQFPNYSSELNVNALELDDSALYLCASSRGETGELFFGEGSRLTVL.

This sequence joins TRBV27 and TRBJ1-1, with D tentatively TRBD1 (6 bases). Germline V CDR1 and CDR2: MNHEY, SMNVEV (reference sequence). Trimming shortened V by 1 base and J by 1 base, and 13 bases separated the two germline ends. CDR3 length: 16 amino acids. The CDR3 nucleotides read TGTGCCAGCAGTTTATACCGGGGGCATTCGAACACTGAAGCTTTCTTT. Translated: CASSLYRGHSNTEAFF.

The chain carries TRBV9 and TRBJ1-3; tentatively, D is TRBD1 (6 bases). Germline V lookup: CDR1 SGDLS, CDR2 YYNGEE. The V end lost 4 bases, the J end lost 3 bases, and 14 bases lay between the germline ends. The CDR3 spans 15 residues. This chain's CDR3 is CASSTDGGLGNTIYF. The CDR3 nucleotides are TGTGCCAGCAGCACCGATGGGGGGCTTGGAAACACCATATATTTT.

This clone is categorized as medium-sized. The V and J genes are TRBV6-5 and TRBJ1-4; no clear D gene. The V and J ends lost 2 bases and 5 bases respectively, with 12 bases between them. Germline CDR1 reads MNHEY; CDR2 reads SVGAGI. The CDR3 contains 15 residues. The CDR3 DNA follows: TGTGCCAGCAGTTACCTCAGCGGCGAAAATGAAAAACTGTTTTTT. Encoded protein: CASSYLSGENEKLFF.

The chain has TRBV5-4 and TRBJ2-3; 7 bases fit TRBD2. The CDR3 loop spans 16 amino acids. V lost 6 bases, J lost 6 bases, and 16 bases stayed unmatched. CDR1 SGHNT and CDR2 YYREEE come from the germline V gene (reference sequence). DNA for the CDR3: TGTGCCAGCACCCCGGTGGGGGGGGAGGCGGATGATACGCAGTATTTT. This sequence encodes CASTPVGGEADDTQYF.

The chain is built from TRBV14 and TRBJ2-3; 9 bases align to TRBD2. With V trimmed by 1 base and J by 6 bases, 11 bases remained unmatched. The CDR3 extends over 17 amino acids. CDR1 and CDR2 (germline): SGHDN, FVKESK. The CDR3 loop reads CASSQGRTLAGGDTQYF. The CDR3 nucleotides read TGTGCCAGCAGCCAAGGCCGAACACTAGCGGGCGGGGATACGCAGTATTTT.

This clone showed up just a few times. This sequence joins TRBV6-6 and TRBJ1-4; maybe TRBD1 (6 bases). Germline CDR1 and CDR2: MNHNY and SVGAGI (reference sequence). V gave up 6 bases and J gave up 0 bases, with 11 bases separating them. The CDR3 is 15 residues long. The CDR3 here is CASSDRIATNEKLFF. The CDR3 nucleotides read TGTGCCAGCAGCGACAGGATTGCAACTAATGAAAAACTGTTTTTT.

The genes are TRBV7-9 and TRBJ1-2; D is possibly TRBD1 (6 bases). The CDR3 is 14 residues long. Germline V gives CDR1 SEHNR, CDR2 FQNEAQ (reference sequence). V was clipped by 5 bases and J by 8 bases, with 18 bases between them. Here the CDR3 reads CASSGAGAVIGYTF. The CDR3 nucleotides read TGTGCCAGCAGCGGCGCGGGGGCAGTAATAGGCTACACCTTC.

CDR3 sequence: CASSLQGNTGELFF. The CDR3 bases are TGTGCCAGCAGTCTCCAGGGGAACACCGGGGAGCTGTTTTTT. The chain combines TRBV6-5 with TRBJ2-2, with TRBD1 as a possible D gene (5 bases). This CDR3 has 14 residues. Deletions cut 5 bases from V and 1 base from J, with 8 bases between. CDR1 MNHEY and CDR2 SVGAGI come from the germline V gene.

This chain joins TRBV7-9 and TRBJ2-7, with TRBD2 matching 13 bases. V gave up 4 bases and J gave up 5 bases; unmatched junction bases: 8. Germline assignment: CDR1 SEHNR and CDR2 FQNEAQ (reference sequence). The CDR3 length is 16 residues. Here the CDR3 reads CASSWSTSGRPDEQYF. CDR3 in DNA: TGTGCCAGCAGCTGGTCGACTAGCGGGAGGCCGGACGAGCAGTACTTC.

The chain combines TRBV7-3 with TRBJ2-7; D gene ambiguous. Trimming left V 8 bases short and J 6 bases short, with 14 bases between. This CDR3 is built from 12 residues. CDR1 is SGHTA, CDR2 FQGTGA, per germline. This CDR3 reads CASRGRMGEQYF. CDR3 sequence (DNA): TGTGCCAGCCGTGGCAGGATGGGCGAGCAGTACTTC.

The V and J genes are TRBV27 and TRBJ2-1; 11 bases are shared with TRBD2. The germline CDR1 and CDR2 sequences are MNHEY and SMNVEV (reference sequence). This CDR3 has 17 amino acids. V shed 4 bases and J 2 bases; nucleotides not matched to a gene: 7. The CDR3 spells CASSSPTSGIPYNEQFF. CDR3 nucleotides: TGTGCCAGCAGTTCGCCGACTAGCGGGATACCCTACAATGAGCAGTTCTTC.